The sequence of this TCR beta chain was determined in a study of PD-L1 blockade in urothelial cancer. V gave up 6 bases and J gave up 6 bases; unmatched junction bases: 7. The CDR3 covers 14 residues. From germline, CDR1 is SNHLY and CDR2 FYNNEI. TCRdb's table, derived via immunoSEQ multiplex PCR, lists solely in-frame clones and lacks some. The sample contains around 100,000 clones, 85% to 95% of which appear only once. Time point specified: peripheral blood 6 weeks after treatment start. The origin of this receptor is a man aged 55 to 69 with urothelial cancer. This chain uses TRBV2 with TRBJ2-3; 9 nucleotides agree with TRBD2. The source material was PBMCs, sampled around atezolizumab (anti-PD-L1) treatment. The CDR3 sequence is CASRVAGVGDTQYF. Written as DNA, the CDR3 is TGTGCCAGCAGGGTAGCGGGAGTTGGGGATACGCAGTATTTT.